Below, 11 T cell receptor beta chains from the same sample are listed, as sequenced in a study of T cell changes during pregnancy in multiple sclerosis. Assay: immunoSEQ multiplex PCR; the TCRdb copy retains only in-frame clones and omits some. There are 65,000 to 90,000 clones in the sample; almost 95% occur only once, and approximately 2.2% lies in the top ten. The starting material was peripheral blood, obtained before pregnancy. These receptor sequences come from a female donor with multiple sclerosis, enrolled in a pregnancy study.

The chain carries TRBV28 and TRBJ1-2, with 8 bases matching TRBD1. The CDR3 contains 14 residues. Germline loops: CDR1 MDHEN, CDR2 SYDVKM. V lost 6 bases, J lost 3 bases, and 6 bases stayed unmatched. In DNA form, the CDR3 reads TGTGCCAGCAGGGCAGGGGGCGTAGACTATGGCTACACCTTC. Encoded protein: CASRAGGVDYGYTF.

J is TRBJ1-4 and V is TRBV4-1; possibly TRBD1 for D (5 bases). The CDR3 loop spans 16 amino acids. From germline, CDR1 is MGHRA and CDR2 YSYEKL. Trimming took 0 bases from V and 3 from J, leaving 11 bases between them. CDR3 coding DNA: TGCGCCAGCAGCCAAGAGGGGGGGTTCTCTAATGAAAAACTGTTTTTT. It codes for CASSQEGGFSNEKLFF.

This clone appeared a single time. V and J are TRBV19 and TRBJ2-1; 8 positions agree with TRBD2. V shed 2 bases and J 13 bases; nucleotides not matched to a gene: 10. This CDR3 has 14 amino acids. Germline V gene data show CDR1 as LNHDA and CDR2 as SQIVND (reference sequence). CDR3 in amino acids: CASSISLAGDTQFF. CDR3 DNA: TGTGCCAGTAGTATAAGTCTAGCGGGCGATACTCAGTTCTTC.

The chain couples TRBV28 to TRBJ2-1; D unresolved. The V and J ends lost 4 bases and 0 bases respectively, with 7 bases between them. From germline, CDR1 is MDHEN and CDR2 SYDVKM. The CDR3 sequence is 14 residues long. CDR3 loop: CASSSSSSYNEQFF. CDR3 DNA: TGTGCCAGCAGTTCGTCGAGCTCCTACAATGAGCAGTTCTTC.

CDR3 sequence reads: CASSVEFGLAYSTDTQYF. In nucleotides, the CDR3 is TGTGCCAGCAGCGTAGAATTCGGACTAGCGTATAGCACAGATACGCAGTATTTT. V is TRBV9 and J is TRBJ2-3, with TRBD2 matching 9 bases. Trimming at V came to 0 bases and at J to 0 bases, leaving 8 bases not matched to a gene. The CDR3 is made up of 18 amino acids. CDR1 and CDR2 from the germline V gene are SGDLS and YYNGEE.

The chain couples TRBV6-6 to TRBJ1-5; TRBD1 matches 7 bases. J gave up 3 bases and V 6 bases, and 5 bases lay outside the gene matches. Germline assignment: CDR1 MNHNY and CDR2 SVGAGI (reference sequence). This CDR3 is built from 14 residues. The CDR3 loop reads CASSPDRNNQPQHF. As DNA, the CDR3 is TGTGCCAGCAGCCCGGACAGGAACAATCAGCCCCAGCATTTT.

The CDR3 bases are TGTGCCAGCAGTTCCCCCCTGAGCGAGCAGTACTTC. It specifies CASSSPLSEQYF. The chain links TRBV27 to TRBJ2-7; D ambiguous. This CDR3 is 12 amino acids long. The V end was cut by 4 bases, the J end by 6 bases, with 10 bases between. Looked up from germline, CDR1 is MNHEY and CDR2 is SMNVEV (reference sequence).

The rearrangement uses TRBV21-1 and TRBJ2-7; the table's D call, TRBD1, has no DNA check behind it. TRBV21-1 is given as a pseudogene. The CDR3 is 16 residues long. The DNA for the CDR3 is TGTGCCAGCAGCAAAGTAGGGACACAGAGCTCCTACGAGCAGTACTTC. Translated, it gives CASSKVGTQSSYEQYF.

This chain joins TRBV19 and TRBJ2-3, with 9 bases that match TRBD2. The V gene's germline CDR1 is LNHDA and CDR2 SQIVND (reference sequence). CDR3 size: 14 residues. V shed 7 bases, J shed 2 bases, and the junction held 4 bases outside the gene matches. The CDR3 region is CASKTSGYTDTQYF. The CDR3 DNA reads TGTGCCAGTAAGACTAGCGGATACACAGATACGCAGTATTTT.

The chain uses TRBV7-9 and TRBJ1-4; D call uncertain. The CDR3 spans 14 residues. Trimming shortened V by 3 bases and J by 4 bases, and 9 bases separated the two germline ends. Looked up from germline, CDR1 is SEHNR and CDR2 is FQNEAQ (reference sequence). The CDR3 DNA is TGTGCCAGCAGCTTTGAACAGCTTAATGAAAAACTGTTTTTT. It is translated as CASSFEQLNEKLFF.

The CDR3 DNA reads as TGTGCCATCAACCCAACTAGCGGGGCCACAGATACGCAGTATTTT. It encodes CAINPTSGATDTQYF. The chain links TRBV10-3 to TRBJ2-3; 10 bases map to TRBD2. From germline, CDR1 is ENHRY and CDR2 SYGVKD. This CDR3 spans 15 amino acids. With V trimmed by 7 bases and J by 2 bases, 6 bases remained unmatched.